Listed here are 19 T cell receptor beta chains from one sample, sequenced in a study of T cell repertoires in cytomegalovirus infection. These receptors' targets are unknown. TCRdb passed the reads through MiXCR, listing each CDR3 protein once. The sample records approximately 65,000 distinct CDR3 sequences, 20% being singletons. Sequenced material: CD8+ T cells from cultured PBMCs, taken from culture after CMV antigen stimulation. These TCRs come from a human donor in good health (CMV status not recorded). Some clones in this sample may be carry-over from other donors' samples.

The rearrangement links TRBV12-3 or TRBV12-4 to TRBJ2-1; TRBD2 might be the D (6 bases). This CDR3 is 11 amino acids long. Trimming removed 1 base at V and 15 bases at J, with 10 bases between. The CDR3 DNA reads TGTGCCAGCAGTTTAGGCGCAGCGGGGTTCTTC. Residues: CASSLGAAGFF.

The table lists this clonotype with a few counts. V is TRBV4-1 and J is TRBJ1-5; D unclear. The CDR3 runs to 14 residues. Germline lookup yields CDR1 MGHRA and CDR2 YSYEKL. The ends were cut back, 1 base at V and 2 bases at J, with 6 bases in the middle. The CDR3 sequence is CASSQVRGNQPQHF. CDR3 bases: TGCGCCAGCAGCCAAGTTAGGGGCAATCAGCCCCAGCATTTT.

The chain links TRBV28 to TRBJ2-3, with 7 nucleotides matching TRBD2. CDR1 is MDHEN, CDR2 SYDVKM, per germline. The CDR3 totals 14 residues. The CDR3 sequence: CAISWGGSTDTQYF. The CDR3 coding sequence is TGTGCAATCTCTTGGGGGGGTAGCACAGATACGCAGTATTTT.

The rearrangement uses TRBV12-3 or TRBV12-4 and TRBJ1-2; the D gene is possibly TRBD1 (6 bases). The length of the CDR3 is 16 residues. V lost 1 base and J lost 4, with 16 bases in between. DNA of the CDR3: TGTGCCAGCAGTTTAGGGAGGGGGGGCAGGGGCTATGGCTACACCTTC. Its protein product is CASSLGRGGRGYGYTF.

The chain recombines TRBV28 with TRBJ1-5, with no clear D. This CDR3 is 14 amino acids long. The germline gives CDR1 MDHEN, CDR2 SYDVKM. Trimming removed 5 bases from V and 5 bases from J, with 13 bases in between. The CDR3 DNA sequence: TGTGCCAGCAGTGAAGACACTACGTATCAGCCCCAGCATTTT. Translated, it gives CASSEDTTYQPQHF. Combining the CDR3 with reference TRBV28 and TRBJ1-5 gives the whole variable domain DVKVTQSSRYLVKRTGEKVFLECVQDMDHENMFWYRQDPGLGLRLIYFSYDVKMKEKGDIPEGYSVSREKKERFSLILESASTNQTSMYLCASSEDTTYQPQHFGDGTRLSIL.

The V and J genes are TRBV29-1 and TRBJ1-2; TRBD1 might be the D (6 bases). Per germline, CDR1 SQVTM and CDR2 ANQGSEA. The CDR3 is 14 amino acids. The ends were cut back, 4 bases at V and 5 bases at J, with 17 bases in the middle. The CDR3 nucleotides read TGCAGCGTTGTGACAGGAGGCCCCCCTTATGGCTACACCTTC. Residues: CSVVTGGPPYGYTF.

This clonotype was found a few times. The rearrangement joins TRBV7-6 to TRBJ2-5; no definite D call. The germline CDR1 and CDR2 sequences are SGHVS and FNYEAQ. This CDR3 has 14 amino acids. Trimming removed 5 bases from V and 2 bases from J, with 12 bases in between. Here the CDR3 reads CASSPPGPQETQYF. The CDR3 DNA reads as TGTGCCAGCAGCCCCCCCGGGCCTCAAGAGACCCAGTACTTC. Filled out from reference TRBV7-6 and TRBJ2-5, the complete variable domain reads GAGVSQSPRYKVTKRGQDVALRCDPISGHVSLYWYRQALGQGPEFLTYFNYEAQQDKSGLPNDRFSAERPEGSISTLTIQRTEQRDSAMYRCASSPPGPQETQYFGPGTRLLVL.

Concerning this clonotype itself: Just one base apart from a much larger clone, this may be a read error. The CDR3 coding sequence is TGCGCCAGCAGCCAACAGATTGCCACCGGGGAGCTGTTTTTT. Protein: CASSQQIATGELFF. This chain joins TRBV4-1 and TRBJ2-2; no firm D call. The CDR3 extends over 14 amino acids. Germline V lookup: CDR1 MGHRA, CDR2 YSYEKL. Trimming pared 2 bases from V and 4 bases from J, leaving 8 bases between.

As regards this clonotype: Just one base apart from a much larger clone, this may be a read error. The chain carries TRBV7-9 and TRBJ1-2, with TRBD1 matching 7 bases. Germline-derived CDR1 and CDR2 are SEHNR and FQNEAQ (reference sequence). The CDR3 contains 16 residues. The CDR3 is CASSLAYRGPFDGYIF. The DNA for the CDR3 is TGTGCCAGCAGCCTAGCGTACAGGGGCCCGTTTGATGGCTACATCTTC.

This clonotype was seen many times. This chain connects TRBV7-2 to TRBJ2-2; D assignment may be TRBD1 or TRBD2 (5 bases each). This CDR3 region has 16 residues. V dropped 3 bases and J dropped 3 bases, with 14 bases sitting between them. The germline CDR1 and CDR2 sequences are SGHTA and FQGNSA. CDR3 residues: CASSFSVGTYTGELFF. DNA for the CDR3: TGTGCCAGCAGCTTCAGCGTCGGGACCTACACCGGGGAGCTGTTTTTT.

The chain carries TRBV4-2 and TRBJ2-7, with D hard to call. The CDR3 has 13 amino acids. The V end lost 0 bases, the J end lost 4 bases, and 7 bases lay between the germline ends. Germline assignment: CDR1 LGHNA and CDR2 YNFKEQ. The CDR3 sequence: CASSQETLYEQYF. As DNA, the CDR3 is TGTGCCAGCAGCCAAGAGACCCTTTACGAGCAGTACTTC.

This clonotype has more than one count but fewer than ten. The CDR3 DNA reads TGTGCCAGCAGCTATCCACCGGGTGGAGAGTATGGCTACACCTTC. This translates into CASSYPPGGEYGYTF. The chain employs TRBV7-2 and TRBJ1-2; no clear D gene. Germline values: CDR1 SGHTA, CDR2 FQGNSA. The CDR3 spans 15 residues. The ends were cut back, 4 bases at V and 5 bases at J, with 17 bases in the middle.

The V gene is TRBV7-6, the J gene TRBJ2-5; a weak D match, TRBD1 (5 bases). Trimming removed 4 bases at V and 0 bases at J, with 9 bases between. The CDR3 contains 14 residues. The germline V gene encodes CDR1 SGHVS and CDR2 FNYEAQ. CDR3 residues: CASSYDSYQETQYF. The DNA for the CDR3 is TGTGCCAGCAGCTACGACAGTTACCAAGAGACCCAGTACTTC.

This clonotype has a handful of counts. The chain joins TRBV12-3 or TRBV12-4 to TRBJ1-1; 8 positions match TRBD1. CDR3 length: 14 amino acids. The V segment lost 6 bases and the J segment 6 bases; nucleotides outside the gene matches: 9. The CDR3 nucleotides read TGTGCCAGCAGCCCGACAGGGGCCGGGTCTGAAGCTTTCTTT. Its protein is CASSPTGAGSEAFF.

This CDR3 is CASSLAGQGYNEQFF. The CDR3, as DNA: TGTGCCAGCAGCTTAGCGGGGCAGGGATACAATGAGCAGTTCTTC. This chain connects TRBV7-2 to TRBJ2-1; D is possibly TRBD1 (5 bases). Trimming stripped 0 bases from V and 4 bases from J, with 10 bases between. CDR3 length: 15 amino acids. Per germline, CDR1 SGHTA and CDR2 FQGNSA.

This chain uses TRBV7-2 with TRBJ2-1, with 9 bases matching TRBD2. The germline V gene has CDR1 SGHTA and CDR2 FQGNSA. The ends lost 6 bases at V and 12 bases at J; junction bases unmatched: 18. CDR3 length equals 16 residues. The CDR3 coding sequence is TGTGCCAGCAGATTCAGTGGCCTAGCGGGGTCCGGGGTGCAGTTCTTC. Its translation: CASRFSGLAGSGVQFF.

This clonotype showed up just a few times. The chain joins TRBV7-6 to TRBJ1-4, with a weak D call TRBD1 (6 bases). The CDR3 totals 15 residues. V was shortened by 5 bases and J by 8 bases, with 18 bases between the two germline ends. CDR1 and CDR2 (germline): SGHVS, FNYEAQ. The CDR3 nucleotides read TGTGCCAGCAGCGTAAGACCAGGGGTGAGGGAAAAACTGTTTTTT. Protein: CASSVRPGVREKLFF.

This clonotype appeared a few times. J is TRBJ1-5 and V is TRBV19, with 7 positions matching TRBD1. The CDR3 contains 16 residues. Trimming at V came to 6 bases and at J to 3 bases, leaving 11 bases not matched to a gene. CDR1 LNHDA and CDR2 SQIVND come from the germline V gene (reference sequence). For the CDR3, the DNA is TGTGCCAGTAGCCGGGTAGGGGGACAGTACAATCAGCCCCAGCATTTT. It is translated as CASSRVGGQYNQPQHF.

The V gene is TRBV19, the J gene TRBJ1-5; 10 nucleotides line up with TRBD1. Germline lookup yields CDR1 LNHDA and CDR2 SQIVND (reference sequence). This CDR3 spans 16 amino acids. V dropped 4 bases and J dropped 7; count of bases not matched to a gene: 10. CDR3 region: CASSTLRQGASQPQHF. The CDR3 DNA reads as TGTGCCAGTAGTACCCTTCGACAGGGGGCTAGCCAGCCCCAGCATTTT. Full variable domain (outside the CDR3, taken from reference TRBV19 and TRBJ1-5): DGGITQSPKYLFRKEGQNVTLSCEQNLNHDAMYWYRQDPGQGLRLIYYSQIVNDFQKGDIAEGYSVSREKKESFPLTVTSAQKNPTAFYLCASSTLRQGASQPQHFGDGTRLSIL.